The sequence of this T cell receptor (beta chain) was determined in a study of blood T cell repertoires in COVID-19. Study information: Specimens from acute and convalescent COVID-19 originated in the United States, Italy and Spain. PBMCs, B-cell-depleted T cells, or T cells provided the cDNA or gDNA that made up the material.

The CDR3 extends over 15 amino acids. V shed 9 bases and J 5 bases; nucleotides not matched to a gene: 13. Germline V CDR1 and CDR2: LNHDA, SQIVND (reference sequence). In the source study's methods: Quantification of nucleated cells was approximated via reference gene primer amplification. The table came from immunoSEQ multiplex PCR; TCRdb's copy has only in-frame clones and leaves some out. For V, J and clone size, that table is used; D and trimming come from the DNA. The sample includes 45,000 to 55,000 clones, about 86% of them seen just once. The sequence came from a man aged 65-85 years with active COVID-19. The V call is TRBV19, the J call TRBJ2-3, with 8 bases that match TRBD2. The sequenced sample consisted of peripheral blood. CDR3 nucleotide sequence: TGTGCCAGCAAGCGGGGGACCTCGGGGGGAGATACGCAGTATTTT. Encoded protein: CASKRGTSGGDTQYF. The variable domain in full, with the rest retrieved from reference TRBV19 and TRBJ2-3, is DGGITQSPKYLFRKEGQNVTLSCEQNLNHDAMYWYRQDPGQGLRLIYYSQIVNDFQKGDIAEGYSVSREKKESFPLTVTSAQKNPTAFYLCASKRGTSGGDTQYFGPGTRLTVL.